The 27 T cell receptor beta chains below all came from one sample that was sequenced in a study of T cells after posttransplantation cyclophosphamide. Using immunoSEQ multiplex PCR, the repertoire was profiled, and TCRdb retains in-frame clones only, with some absent. The sample has 34,000 or so clones, none seen only once. Sequenced: PBMCs. The origin of the receptors is a woman aged 45-59 years in good health and a related stem cell transplant donor.

In its sample, this clone was seen many times. The chain uses TRBV6-2 or TRBV6-3 and TRBJ2-1, with D hard to call. CDR1 is MNHEY and CDR2 is SVGEGT in the germline V gene. The CDR3 runs to 15 residues. V was shortened by 2 bases and J by 7 bases, with 15 bases between the two germline ends. The DNA of the CDR3 is TGTGCCAGCAGTTACCTGAGTAGTCTTAGAAATGAGCAGTTCTTC. This sequence encodes CASSYLSSLRNEQFF.

V is TRBV13 and J is TRBJ2-1; D may be TRBD1 (5 bases). CDR1 is PRHDT and CDR2 is FYEKMQ in the germline V gene (reference sequence). V lost 5 bases and J 7 bases, leaving 6 bases between the germline ends. This CDR3 has 11 residues. In nucleotides, the CDR3 is TGTGCCAGCAGCAAGGGGAATGAGCAGTTCTTC. It yields the protein CASSKGNEQFF.

This clone showed up many times. The genes are TRBV19 and TRBJ1-1, with D possibly TRBD1 on 6 matching bases. V lost 6 bases, J lost 4 bases, and 12 bases lay in between. Germline assignment: CDR1 LNHDA and CDR2 SQIVND (reference sequence). This CDR3 region has 13 residues. Here the CDR3 reads CASRVRGTTEAFF. CDR3 DNA sequence: TGTGCCAGTAGGGTGAGGGGGACCACTGAAGCTTTCTTT.

This clone showed up many times. The chain joins TRBV19 to TRBJ1-1, with D unclear. From germline, CDR1 is LNHDA and CDR2 SQIVND (reference sequence). This CDR3 comprises 13 residues. Trimming shortened V by 3 bases and J by 0 bases, and 5 bases separated the two germline ends. CDR3 coding DNA: TGTGCCAGTAGTATTACAGTGAACACTGAAGCTTTCTTT. This sequence encodes CASSITVNTEAFF.

Only a few counts were recorded for this clone. V and J are TRBV29-1 and TRBJ2-4, with 10 bases identical to TRBD1. CDR3 size: 14 residues. CDR1 and CDR2 from the germline V gene are SQVTM and ANQGSEA. V lost 4 bases and J lost 5; bases outside the gene matches: 5. The CDR3 DNA reads as TGCAGCGTTGGGACAGGGGGGTCAGAAAACATTCAGTACTTC. Its protein product is CSVGTGGSENIQYF.

This clone was recorded many times. The V call is TRBV12-3 or TRBV12-4, the J call TRBJ2-3; tentatively, D is TRBD1 (6 bases). V was cut by 5 bases and J by 10 bases, with 16 bases left in between. There are 13 residues in the CDR3. The CDR3 loop is CASSQNTGIAQYF. Here the CDR3 DNA reads TGTGCCAGCAGTCAAAATACAGGGATTGCGCAGTATTTT.

This clone was found many times. V gene TRBV5-6 combines with J gene TRBJ2-3; possibly TRBD2 for D (5 bases). V lost 3 bases, J lost 3 bases, and 5 bases lay in between. The CDR3 has 12 amino acids. Germline CDR1 is SGHDT and CDR2 is YYEEEE. DNA for the CDR3: TGTGCCAGCAGCTCGGGGACAGATACGCAGTATTTT. It codes for CASSSGTDTQYF.

This clone was detected ten times or more. The chain recombines TRBV5-1 with TRBJ2-7; TRBD2 matches 12 bases. CDR3 length: 16 amino acids. Germline loops: CDR1 SGHRS, CDR2 YFSETQ. The V segment lost 8 bases and the J segment 6 bases; nucleotides outside the gene matches: 15. The CDR3 DNA reads TGCGCCAGTTGTACCATGACTAGCGGGAGCGGGAGCGAGCAGTACTTC. Translation gives CASCTMTSGSGSEQYF.

This clone was detected many times. The rearrangement uses TRBV9 and TRBJ2-1, with 11 positions matching TRBD2. CDR3 length: 20 residues. Trimming at V came to 2 bases and at J to 0 bases, leaving 13 bases not matched to a gene. The V gene's germline CDR1 is SGDLS and CDR2 YYNGEE. In nucleotides, the CDR3 is TGTGCCAGCAGCGTTCCGGGCGGGACTAGCGGTGCACGCTCCTACAATGAGCAGTTCTTC. As protein: CASSVPGGTSGARSYNEQFF.

Ten or more counts support this clone. The gene calls are TRBV24-1 and TRBJ2-1, with 12 bases fitting TRBD1. The CDR3 spans 16 residues. The germline V gene encodes CDR1 KGHDR and CDR2 SFDVKD. J gave up 6 bases and V 4 bases, and 6 bases lay outside the gene matches. The CDR3 sequence is CATSDPGQGARNEQFF. In nucleotides, the CDR3 is TGTGCCACCAGTGACCCGGGACAGGGGGCGCGCAATGAGCAGTTCTTC.

The chain joins TRBV7-9 to TRBJ2-5, with 8 bases aligning to TRBD2. The CDR3 runs to 15 residues. Germline V CDR1 and CDR2: SEHNR, FQNEAQ (reference sequence). J was trimmed by 1 base and V by 3 bases; bases with no gene match: 4. The CDR3 protein is CASSFKRGPQETQYF. Here the CDR3 DNA reads TGTGCCAGCAGCTTTAAGCGGGGGCCCCAAGAGACCCAGTACTTC.

This clone was seen at least ten times. V usage is TRBV18 and J usage is TRBJ2-3; no reliable D call. CDR1 and CDR2 from the germline V gene are KGHSH and LQKENI. Trimming took off 3 bases at V and 1 base at J, with 11 bases between the two ends. The CDR3 is 15 residues long. CDR3 coding DNA: TGTGCCAGCTCACCGCGGCCCGCAGGCACAGATACGCAGTATTTT. Residues: CASSPRPAGTDTQYF.

This clone was counted at least ten times. The V and J genes are TRBV6-2 or TRBV6-3 and TRBJ2-3; maybe TRBD2 (6 bases). This CDR3 spans 16 amino acids. The germline V gene has CDR1 MNHEY and CDR2 SVGEGT. V was cut by 7 bases and J by 1 base, with 18 bases left in between. CDR3 nucleotides: TGTGCCAGCATCCCCGGAGGGTTACGTCGCACAGATACGCAGTATTTT. Protein: CASIPGGLRRTDTQYF.

This clone was found many times. At one end, the junction sequence differs from germline, possibly due to a read error. The chain carries TRBV5-1 and TRBJ2-7; D remains unclear. The CDR3 extends over 12 amino acids. CDR1 is SGHRS, CDR2 YFSETQ, per germline. The CDR3 coding sequence is TGCGCCAGCAGCCTCTCGTCCTCCGAGCAGTACTTC. Translation: CASSLSSSEQYF.

This clone was seen a handful of times. This chain joins TRBV5-1 and TRBJ2-3; no reliable D call. Trimming left V 0 bases short and J 1 base short, with 12 bases between. Germline CDR1 and CDR2: SGHRS and YFSETQ. The length of the CDR3 is 16 residues. CDR3 sequence reads: CASSLAATLGTDTQYF. The CDR3 nucleotides read TGCGCCAGCAGCTTGGCGGCCACCCTAGGCACAGATACGCAGTATTTT.

This clone was observed a handful of times. The chain is built from TRBV28 and TRBJ2-7; TRBD2 matches 9 bases. Losses at the gene ends were 4 bases for V and 6 bases for J; bases not matched to a gene: 10. The CDR3 has 15 amino acids. Germline CDR1 is MDHEN and CDR2 is SYDVKM. The CDR3 loop reads CASSCSGGTLCEQYF. In DNA form, the CDR3 reads TGTGCCAGCAGTTGTAGCGGGGGTACCCTATGCGAGCAGTACTTC.

This clone appeared a few times. The chain is built from TRBV11-2 and TRBJ2-5; 9 nucleotides match TRBD2. Germline CDR1 SGHAT, CDR2 FQNNGV. The V segment lost 3 bases and the J segment 5 bases; nucleotides outside the gene matches: 10. This CDR3 has 16 residues. CDR3 DNA: TGTGCCAGCAGCTTGGCCGGGGGTAGCGGGAGTGAGACCCAGTACTTC. Translation gives CASSLAGGSGSETQYF.

This clone was observed a handful of times. The chain combines TRBV19 with TRBJ2-5, with TRBD1 identical over 9 bases. CDR3 length: 14 amino acids. V dropped 5 bases and J dropped 0; count of bases not matched to a gene: 1. Per the germline V gene, CDR1 is LNHDA and CDR2 is SQIVND (reference sequence). The CDR3 DNA reads TGTGCCAGTAGTTGGGACAGGGACCAAGAGACCCAGTACTTC. Translating gives CASSWDRDQETQYF.

This clone was observed at least ten times. The chain has TRBV6-6 and TRBJ2-7, with D perhaps matching TRBD2 (5 bases). From germline, CDR1 is MNHNY and CDR2 SVGAGI (reference sequence). V was shortened by 0 bases and J by 6 bases, with 18 bases between the two germline ends. CDR3 length: 16 amino acids. CDR3 nucleotide sequence: TGTGCCAGCAGTTACTCGAGGACGGGGAGCAGTGGCGAGCAGTACTTC. The encoded protein is CASSYSRTGSSGEQYF.

This clone was detected ten times or more. This chain connects TRBV19 to TRBJ1-1; D remains unclear. In germline, CDR1 is LNHDA, CDR2 SQIVND (reference sequence). The CDR3 has 13 residues. Between the trimmed V and J ends, which lost 1 base and 4 bases, there was a span of 7 bases. The DNA of the CDR3 is TGTGCCAGTAGTATAGTGGGCCCCACTGAAGCTTTCTTT. Amino acids: CASSIVGPTEAFF.

This clone was detected many times. The chain recombines TRBV6-5 with TRBJ1-3; 9 bases are shared with TRBD1. The CDR3 covers 15 residues. Germline V lookup: CDR1 MNHEY, CDR2 SVGAGI. V lost 8 bases and J lost 0; bases outside the gene matches: 5. The CDR3, as DNA: TGTGCCAGCTATGGACAGGGGACCTCTGGAAACACCATATATTTT. Translation: CASYGQGTSGNTIYF.

This clone turned up a few times. The chain joins TRBV27 to TRBJ2-3; 8 bases fit TRBD1. Germline loops: CDR1 MNHEY, CDR2 SMNVEV (reference sequence). The CDR3 has 15 amino acids. V gave up 4 bases and J gave up 3 bases; unmatched junction bases: 6. The CDR3 nucleotides read TGTGCCAGCAGTTCCGGACAGGGAGGTACAGATACGCAGTATTTT. Translating it yields CASSSGQGGTDTQYF.

This clone has a count of ten or more. The V and J genes are TRBV19 and TRBJ2-7; 10 bases fit TRBD1. The germline gives CDR1 LNHDA, CDR2 SQIVND (reference sequence). This CDR3 region has 15 residues. V was pared by 1 base and J by 6 bases, with 6 bases of the junction left unmatched. DNA for the CDR3: TGTGCCAGTAGTATAGCCGGCGGGACAGGGGCCGAGCAGTACTTC. Translation: CASSIAGGTGAEQYF. The variable domain in full, with the rest retrieved from reference TRBV19 and TRBJ2-7, is DGGITQSPKYLFRKEGQNVTLSCEQNLNHDAMYWYRQDPGQGLRLIYYSQIVNDFQKGDIAEGYSVSREKKESFPLTVTSAQKNPTAFYLCASSIAGGTGAEQYFGPGTRLTVT.

In its sample, this clone was seen many times. The chain combines TRBV27 with TRBJ2-1, with a tentative D call TRBD1 (5 bases). V lost 3 bases and J 6 bases, leaving 12 bases between the germline ends. This CDR3 is built from 14 residues. Germline V gives CDR1 MNHEY, CDR2 SMNVEV (reference sequence). CDR3 loop: CASSFGRQINEQFF. The CDR3 DNA sequence: TGTGCCAGCAGTTTTGGTCGACAGATCAATGAGCAGTTCTTC.

At least ten counts were recorded for this clone. The V and J genes are TRBV7-2 and TRBJ2-7; the D is unclear. CDR3 length: 15 residues. In germline, CDR1 is SGHTA, CDR2 FQGNSA. Trimming removed 1 base at V and 5 bases at J, with 15 bases between. The CDR3: CASSLDQALRDEQYF. CDR3 coding DNA: TGTGCCAGCAGCTTAGACCAAGCCCTTAGGGACGAGCAGTACTTC. The complete variable domain, with remaining parts taken from reference TRBV7-2 and TRBJ2-7, reads GAGVSQSPSNKVTEKGKDVELRCDPISGHTALYWYRQSLGQGLEFLIYFQGNSAPDKSGLPSDRFSAERTGGSVSTLTIQRTQQEDSAVYLCASSLDQALRDEQYFGPGTRLTVT.

This clone turned up a few times. The V gene is TRBV30, the J gene TRBJ1-2; no clear D. V dropped 5 bases and J dropped 4 bases, with 8 bases sitting between them. CDR1 is GTSNPN, CDR2 SVGIG, per germline (reference sequence). The CDR3 has 11 amino acids. The CDR3, as DNA: TGTGCCTGGGCCAGTGCCTATGGCTACACCTTC. Translation: CAWASAYGYTF.

The chain recombines TRBV15 with TRBJ2-7, with 15 bases matching TRBD2. The CDR3 is 17 amino acids. Germline lookup yields CDR1 LNHNV and CDR2 YYDKDF (reference sequence). Trimming removed 2 bases from V and 3 bases from J; junction bases left unmatched: 5. CDR3 sequence (DNA): TGTGCCACCAGCAGAAGGACTAGCGGGAGGGCCCTCTACGAGCAGTACTTC. It codes for CATSRRTSGRALYEQYF.